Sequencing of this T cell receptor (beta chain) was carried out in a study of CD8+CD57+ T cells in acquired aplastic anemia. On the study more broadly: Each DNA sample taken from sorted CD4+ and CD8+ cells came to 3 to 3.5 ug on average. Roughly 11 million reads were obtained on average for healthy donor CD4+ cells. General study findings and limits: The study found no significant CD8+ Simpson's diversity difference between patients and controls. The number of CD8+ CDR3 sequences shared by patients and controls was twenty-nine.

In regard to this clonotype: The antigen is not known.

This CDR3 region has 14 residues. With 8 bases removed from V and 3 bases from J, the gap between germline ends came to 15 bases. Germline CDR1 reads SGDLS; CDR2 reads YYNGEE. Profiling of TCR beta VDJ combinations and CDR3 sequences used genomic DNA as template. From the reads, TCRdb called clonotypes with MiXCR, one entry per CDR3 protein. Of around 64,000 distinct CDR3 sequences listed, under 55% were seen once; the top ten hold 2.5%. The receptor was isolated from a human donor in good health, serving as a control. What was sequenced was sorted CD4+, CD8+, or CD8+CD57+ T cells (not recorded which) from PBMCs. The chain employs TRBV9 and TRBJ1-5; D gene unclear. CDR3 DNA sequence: TGTGCCAGTTCCGACGGCGGCTACAATCAGCCCCAGCATTTT. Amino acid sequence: CASSDGGYNQPQHF.